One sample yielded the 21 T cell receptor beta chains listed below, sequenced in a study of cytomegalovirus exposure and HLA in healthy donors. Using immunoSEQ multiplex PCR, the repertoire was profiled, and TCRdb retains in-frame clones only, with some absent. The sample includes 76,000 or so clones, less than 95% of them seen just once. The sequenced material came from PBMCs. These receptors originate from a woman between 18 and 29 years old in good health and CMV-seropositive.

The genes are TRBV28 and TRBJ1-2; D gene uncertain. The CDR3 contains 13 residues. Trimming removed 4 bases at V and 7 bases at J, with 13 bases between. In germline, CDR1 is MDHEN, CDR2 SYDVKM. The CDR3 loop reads CASSSRVYVGYTF. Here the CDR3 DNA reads TGTGCCAGCAGTTCCCGAGTTTATGTTGGCTACACCTTC.

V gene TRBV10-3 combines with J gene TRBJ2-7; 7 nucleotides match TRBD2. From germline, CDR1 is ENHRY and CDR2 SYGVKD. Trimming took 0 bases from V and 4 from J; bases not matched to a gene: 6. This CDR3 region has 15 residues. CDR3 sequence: CAISESGQAGYEQYF. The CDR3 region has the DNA TGTGCCATCAGTGAGTCAGGGCAAGCGGGGTACGAGCAGTACTTC.

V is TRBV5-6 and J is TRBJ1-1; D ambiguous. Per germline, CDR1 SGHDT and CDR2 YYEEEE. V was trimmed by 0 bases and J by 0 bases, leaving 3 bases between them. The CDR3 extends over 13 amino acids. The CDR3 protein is CASSLAVNTEAFF. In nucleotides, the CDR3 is TGTGCCAGCAGCTTGGCGGTGAACACTGAAGCTTTCTTT. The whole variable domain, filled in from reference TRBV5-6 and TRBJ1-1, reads DAGVTQSPTHLIKTRGQQVTLRCSPKSGHDTVSWYQQALGQGPQFIFQYYEEEERQRGNFPDRFSGHQFPNYSSELNVNALLLGDSALYLCASSLAVNTEAFFGQGTRLTVV.

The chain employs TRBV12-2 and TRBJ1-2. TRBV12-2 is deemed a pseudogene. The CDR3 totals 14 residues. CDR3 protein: CASRLSASNYGYTF. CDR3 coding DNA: TGTGCAAGTCGCTTAAGCGCCTCTAACTATGGCTACACCTTC.

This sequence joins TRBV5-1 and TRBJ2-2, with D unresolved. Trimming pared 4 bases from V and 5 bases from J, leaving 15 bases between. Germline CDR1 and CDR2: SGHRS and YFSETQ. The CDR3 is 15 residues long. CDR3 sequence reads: CASSASAEQTGELFF. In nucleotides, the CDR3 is TGCGCCAGCAGCGCGTCGGCCGAACAGACCGGGGAGCTGTTTTTT.

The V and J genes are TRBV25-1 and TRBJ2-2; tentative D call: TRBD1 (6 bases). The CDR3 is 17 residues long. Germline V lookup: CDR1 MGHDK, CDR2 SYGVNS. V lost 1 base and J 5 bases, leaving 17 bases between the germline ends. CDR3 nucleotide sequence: TGTGCCAGCAGTGAATGGTACAAAGGGGGTAGGACCGGGGAGCTGTTTTTT. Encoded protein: CASSEWYKGGRTGELFF.

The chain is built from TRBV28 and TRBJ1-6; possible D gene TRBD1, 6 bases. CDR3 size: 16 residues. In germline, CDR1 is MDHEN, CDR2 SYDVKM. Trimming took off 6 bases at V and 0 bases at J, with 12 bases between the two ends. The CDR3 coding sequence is TGTGCCAGCAGCCGCACAGGGAGCTCCTATAATTCACCCCTCCACTTT. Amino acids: CASSRTGSSYNSPLHF.

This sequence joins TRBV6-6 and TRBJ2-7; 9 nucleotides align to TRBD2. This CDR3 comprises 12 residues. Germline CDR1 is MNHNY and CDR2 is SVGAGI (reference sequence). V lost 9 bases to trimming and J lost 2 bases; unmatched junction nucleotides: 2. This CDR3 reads CASSGSPYEQYF. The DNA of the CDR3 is TGTGCCAGTAGCGGGAGTCCCTACGAGCAGTACTTC.

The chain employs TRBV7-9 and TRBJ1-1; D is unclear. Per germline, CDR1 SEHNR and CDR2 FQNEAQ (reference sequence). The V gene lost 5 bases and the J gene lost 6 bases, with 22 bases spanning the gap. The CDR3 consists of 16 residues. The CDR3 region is CASSPPHRPGHPEAFF. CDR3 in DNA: TGTGCCAGCAGCCCCCCTCACCGTCCGGGTCATCCTGAAGCTTTCTTT. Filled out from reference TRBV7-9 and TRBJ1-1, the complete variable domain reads DTGVSQNPRHKITKRGQNVTFRCDPISEHNRLYWYRQTLGQGPEFLTYFQNEAQLEKSRLLSDRFSAERPKGSFSTLEIQRTEQGDSAMYLCASSPPHRPGHPEAFFGQGTRLTVV.

The CDR3 region has the DNA TGTGCCAGCAGCGCTAAATCGGACAGGGGACAAGAGACCCAGTACTTC. It yields the protein CASSAKSDRGQETQYF. The V gene is TRBV5-6, the J gene TRBJ2-5, with 9 positions matching TRBD1. This CDR3 has 16 residues. Germline lookup yields CDR1 SGHDT and CDR2 YYEEEE. Unmatched junction bases numbered 9, after V lost 4 bases and J lost 2 bases.

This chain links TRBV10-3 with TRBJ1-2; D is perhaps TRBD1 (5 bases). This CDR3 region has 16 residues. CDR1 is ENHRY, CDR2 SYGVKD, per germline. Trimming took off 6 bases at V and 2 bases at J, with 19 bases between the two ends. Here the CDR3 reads CAISSVFEGANYGYTF. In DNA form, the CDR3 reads TGTGCCATCAGCTCGGTTTTTGAAGGGGCAAACTATGGCTACACCTTC.

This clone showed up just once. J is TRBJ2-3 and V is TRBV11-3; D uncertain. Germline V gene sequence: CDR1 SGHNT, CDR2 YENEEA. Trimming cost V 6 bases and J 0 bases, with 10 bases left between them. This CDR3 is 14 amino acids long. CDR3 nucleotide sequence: TGTGCCAGCAGGCCCCTTACTAGCACAGATACGCAGTATTTT. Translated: CASRPLTSTDTQYF.

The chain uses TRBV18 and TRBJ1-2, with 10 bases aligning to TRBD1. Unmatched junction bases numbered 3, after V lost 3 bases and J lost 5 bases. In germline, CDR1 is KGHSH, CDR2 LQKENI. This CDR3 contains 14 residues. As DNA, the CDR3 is TGTGCCAGCTCACCTGGACAGGGGGATTATGGCTACACCTTC. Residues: CASSPGQGDYGYTF.

CDR3 in DNA: TGTGCCAGCAGCGCGCGTCCCGGGACAGGCAAGGGGTCGGTCACTGAAGCTTTCTTT. Translating it yields CASSARPGTGKGSVTEAFF. This sequence joins TRBV5-5 and TRBJ1-1; 8 bases are a match to TRBD1. Trimming cost V 4 bases and J 4 bases; bases outside gene matches: 21. This CDR3 is built from 19 residues. CDR1 is SGHKS, CDR2 YYEKEE, per germline (reference sequence).

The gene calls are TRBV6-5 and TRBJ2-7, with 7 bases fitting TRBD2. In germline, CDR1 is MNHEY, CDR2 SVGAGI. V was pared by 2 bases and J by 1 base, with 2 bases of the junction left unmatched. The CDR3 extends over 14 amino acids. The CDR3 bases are TGTGCCAGCAGTTACGAGGGAGGGTCCTACGAGCAGTACTTC. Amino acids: CASSYEGGSYEQYF.

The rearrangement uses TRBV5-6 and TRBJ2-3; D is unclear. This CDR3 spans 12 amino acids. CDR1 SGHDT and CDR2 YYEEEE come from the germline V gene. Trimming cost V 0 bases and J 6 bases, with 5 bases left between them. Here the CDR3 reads CASSLVPDTQYF. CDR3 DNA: TGTGCCAGCAGCTTGGTCCCGGATACGCAGTATTTT.

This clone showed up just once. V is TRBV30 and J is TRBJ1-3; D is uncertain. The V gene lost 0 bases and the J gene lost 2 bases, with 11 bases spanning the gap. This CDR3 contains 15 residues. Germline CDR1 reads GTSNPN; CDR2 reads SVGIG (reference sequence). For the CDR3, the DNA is TGTGCCTGGAGTGTTCAGCCGGAGGCTGGAAACACCATATATTTT. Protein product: CAWSVQPEAGNTIYF. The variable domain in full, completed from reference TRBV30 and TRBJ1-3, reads SQTIHQWPATLVQPVGSPLSLECTVEGTSNPNLYWYRQAAGRGLQLLFYSVGIGQISSEVPQNLSASRPQDRQFILSSKKLLLSDSGFYLCAWSVQPEAGNTIYFGEGSWLTVV.

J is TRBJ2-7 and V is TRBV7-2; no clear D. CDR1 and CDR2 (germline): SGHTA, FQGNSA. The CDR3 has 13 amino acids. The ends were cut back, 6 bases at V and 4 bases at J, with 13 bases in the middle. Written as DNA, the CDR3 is TGTGCCAGCAGTCCAGTTTGGGCGTACGAGCAGTACTTC. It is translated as CASSPVWAYEQYF.

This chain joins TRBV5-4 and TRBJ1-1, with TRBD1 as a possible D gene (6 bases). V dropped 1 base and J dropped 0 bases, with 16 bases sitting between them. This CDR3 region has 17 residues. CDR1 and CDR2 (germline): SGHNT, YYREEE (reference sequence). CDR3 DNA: TGTGCCAGCAGCTTGAAGGTAGGGACATCCATGAACACTGAAGCTTTCTTT. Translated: CASSLKVGTSMNTEAFF.

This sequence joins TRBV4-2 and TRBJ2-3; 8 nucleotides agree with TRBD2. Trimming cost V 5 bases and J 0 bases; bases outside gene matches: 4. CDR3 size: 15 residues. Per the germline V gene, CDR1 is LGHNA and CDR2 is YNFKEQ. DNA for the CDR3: TGTGCCAGCAGCACACTAGCGGCTAGCACAGATACGCAGTATTTT. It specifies CASSTLAASTDTQYF.

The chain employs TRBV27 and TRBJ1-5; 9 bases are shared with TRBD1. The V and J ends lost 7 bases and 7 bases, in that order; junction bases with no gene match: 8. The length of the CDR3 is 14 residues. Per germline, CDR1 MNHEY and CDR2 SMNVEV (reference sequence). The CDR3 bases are TGTGCCAGCACTCCACAGGGGGCAGGGCAGCCCCAGCATTTT. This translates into CASTPQGAGQPQHF.